A single sample is the source of the 30 T cell receptor beta chains below, sequenced in a study of beta chain bispecific antibodies for T cell cancers. Blood mononuclear cells were expanded for around three days using either OKT3 anti-CD3 antibody or CD3/CD28 beads. Their antigens are not known. The study, taken as a whole, reports: The leukemia cells, rather than normal T cells, gave most of the targeted TRBV signal. The TRBV12-3 share of total TRBV signal fell around 99% after anti-TRBV12 rather than anti-CD19 exposure.

MiXCR was run by TCRdb on the 5' RACE reads, yielding one entry per CDR3 protein. The top ten clones hold 5.2% of a sample with about 20,000 distinct CDR3 sequences, just over 2% of them seen once. Sequences were derived from healthy donor T cells cultured with leukemia cells, sampled from a culture containing a bispecific antibody targeting TCR Vbeta12. The receptors shown here come from a human donor in good health. Some clones in this sample may be carry-over from other donors' samples.

This clonotype was seen a handful of times. V is TRBV5-4 and J is TRBJ2-1; weak D call: TRBD2 (5 bases). Germline V CDR1 and CDR2: SGHNT, YYREEE (reference sequence). The CDR3 is 14 residues long. Trimming took 5 bases from V and 0 from J, leaving 9 bases between them. The CDR3 region is CASSLAISYNEQFF. Written as DNA, the CDR3 is TGTGCCAGCAGTTTAGCGATCTCCTACAATGAGCAGTTCTTC.

This clonotype was detected ten times or more. This chain links TRBV11-2 with TRBJ2-7, with 10 bases that match TRBD1. Germline CDR1 and CDR2: SGHAT and FQNNGV. The CDR3 has 15 amino acids. V was pared by 4 bases and J by 4 bases, with 7 bases of the junction left unmatched. The CDR3 nucleotides are TGTGCCAGCAGCTCTACCGGGACAGGGGTTTACGAGCAGTACTTC. Protein product: CASSSTGTGVYEQYF.

This clonotype was found many times. The chain links TRBV28 to TRBJ1-2; no clear D. The CDR3 length is 12 residues. Germline CDR1 MDHEN, CDR2 SYDVKM. V lost 8 bases to trimming and J lost 2 bases, with 9 bases between them. The CDR3 reads CASGEKNYGYTF. DNA for the CDR3: TGTGCCAGCGGAGAGAAGAACTATGGCTACACCTTC.

This clonotype was counted at least ten times. This chain connects TRBV27 to TRBJ1-4; TRBD1 matches at 7 bases. Germline trimming cut 1 base from V and 1 base from J; bases unmatched to any gene: 6. There are 17 residues in the CDR3. Germline loops: CDR1 MNHEY, CDR2 SMNVEV (reference sequence). The CDR3 here is CASSLLWNRGTNEKLFF. In nucleotides, the CDR3 is TGTGCCAGCAGTTTATTATGGAACAGGGGAACTAATGAAAAACTGTTTTTT.

Turning to this clonotype: A much larger clone sits a single nucleotide away, making a read error possible. This chain uses TRBV20-1 with TRBJ2-1; D uncertain. Germline CDR1 and CDR2: DFQATT and SNEGSKA (reference sequence). This CDR3 is 17 amino acids long. The ends were cut back, 1 base at V and 2 bases at J, with 18 bases in the middle. The CDR3 region is CSARGSSTPVTYNEQFF. The DNA of the CDR3 is TGCAGTGCTAGAGGGTCCTCTACCCCCGTGACCTACAATGAGCAGTTCTTC.

By its share, this clonotype is medium-sized. The rearrangement links TRBV7-2 to TRBJ2-3, with 12 bases that match TRBD2. The J segment lost 8 bases and the V segment lost 4 bases, leaving 13 bases of the junction unmatched. Per the germline V gene, CDR1 is SGHTA and CDR2 is FQGNSA. This CDR3 has 17 amino acids. The DNA of the CDR3 is TGTGCCAGCAGCTCCCAGACTAGCGGGGGACGCGACGGTACGCAGTATTTT. Protein product: CASSSQTSGGRDGTQYF.

This clonotype was counted only a few times. The chain uses TRBV27 and TRBJ2-1, with TRBD1 matching 10 bases. V shed 7 bases, J shed 5 bases, and the junction held 2 bases outside the gene matches. CDR3 length: 13 residues. Germline CDR1 and CDR2: MNHEY and SMNVEV (reference sequence). The CDR3 DNA sequence: TGTGCCAGCATGGACAGGGGGGACAATGAGCAGTTCTTC. This gives the protein CASMDRGDNEQFF.

The table lists this clonotype with many counts. The chain employs TRBV28 and TRBJ2-3; 7 bases line up with TRBD2. Germline CDR1 and CDR2: MDHEN and SYDVKM. V shed 2 bases and J 2 bases; nucleotides not matched to a gene: 7. The CDR3 has 16 residues. The CDR3 DNA is TGTGCCAGCAGTTTAGCGGCTAGCGGATACACAGATACGCAGTATTTT. The encoded protein is CASSLAASGYTDTQYF.

At least ten counts were recorded for this clonotype. Sequence at one end of the junction differs from germline and may be a read error. This rearrangement joins TRBV7-7 to TRBJ1-5, with D perhaps TRBD1 (5 bases). Per germline, CDR1 SSHAT and CDR2 FNYEAQ (reference sequence). This CDR3 spans 13 amino acids. Written as DNA, the CDR3 is TGTGCTAGCAGCTTAGACCGGGACCAGCCCCAGCATTTT. This codes for CASSLDRDQPQHF.

This clonotype was picked up many times. The chain uses TRBV16 and TRBJ2-7, with TRBD2 as a possible D gene (5 bases). The germline V gene encodes CDR1 KGHSY and CDR2 FQNENV. Trimming shortened V by 4 bases and J by 4 bases, and 5 bases separated the two germline ends. The CDR3 has 11 residues. The CDR3 loop reads CASSREYEQYF. CDR3 in DNA: TGTGCCAGCAGCCGGGAGTACGAGCAGTACTTC.

This clonotype has at least ten counts. J is TRBJ2-7 and V is TRBV5-1; no reliable D call. This CDR3 is 15 amino acids long. Trimming pared 5 bases from V and 3 bases from J, leaving 18 bases between. Germline CDR1 reads SGHRS; CDR2 reads YFSETQ. CDR3 bases: TGCGCCAGCAGTATAGTCAACAGAGCCTACTACGAGCAGTACTTC. It yields the protein CASSIVNRAYYEQYF.

This clonotype was detected ten times or more. V is TRBV5-8 and J is TRBJ2-7, with 8 positions matching TRBD2. The CDR3 contains 14 residues. Germline assignment: CDR1 SGHTS and CDR2 YDEGEE. The V segment lost 7 bases and the J segment 0 bases; nucleotides outside the gene matches: 6. CDR3 bases: TGTGCCAGCTTCCTAGCGGGCGCCTCCTACGAGCAGTACTTC. Translated: CASFLAGASYEQYF.

This clonotype was found many times. V is TRBV20-1 and J is TRBJ2-2; 8 nucleotides align to TRBD2. Germline CDR1 and CDR2: DFQATT and SNEGSKA (reference sequence). The CDR3 is 16 amino acids. V shed 0 bases and J 1 base; nucleotides not matched to a gene: 4. DNA of the CDR3: TGCAGTGCTAGAGATCCCCGGGGGGGGAACACCGGGGAGCTGTTTTTT. It translates to CSARDPRGGNTGELFF.

In its sample, this clonotype was seen many times. The chain links TRBV9 to TRBJ2-3, with unresolved D. Trimming took off 0 bases at V and 6 bases at J, with 8 bases between the two ends. The CDR3 length is 13 residues. Germline V CDR1 and CDR2: SGDLS, YYNGEE. The CDR3 coding sequence is TGTGCCAGCAGCGTAGTCTCCGGGGATACGCAGTATTTT. It translates to CASSVVSGDTQYF.

The table lists this clonotype with many counts. The chain employs TRBV6-2 or TRBV6-3 and TRBJ2-3; 16 bases agree with TRBD2. The CDR3 spans 16 residues. Germline CDR1 is MNHEY and CDR2 is SVGEGT. The V segment lost 8 bases and the J segment 6 bases; nucleotides outside the gene matches: 8. The chain's CDR3 is CASGMGLAGGPDTQYF. For the CDR3, the DNA is TGTGCCAGCGGCATGGGACTAGCGGGGGGGCCGGATACGCAGTATTTT.

This clonotype appeared many times. The chain is built from TRBV5-1 and TRBJ1-6; TRBD1 matches at 11 bases. The CDR3 consists of 15 residues. CDR1 is SGHRS, CDR2 YFSETQ, per germline. The junction had 4 bases not matched to a gene; V was cut back by 4 bases and J by 7 bases. The CDR3 sequence: CASSPRDRGNSPLHF. For the CDR3, the DNA is TGCGCCAGCAGCCCCCGGGACAGGGGGAATTCACCCCTCCACTTT.

This clonotype has a count of ten or more. This rearrangement joins TRBV6-1 to TRBJ2-7; D is unclear. The CDR3 is 13 residues long. Per germline, CDR1 MNHNS and CDR2 SASEGT. V lost 2 bases to trimming and J lost 2 bases, with 7 bases between them. This CDR3 is CASSEPQAYEQYF. CDR3 in DNA: TGTGCCAGCAGTGAACCCCAGGCCTACGAGCAGTACTTC.

This clonotype is medium-sized by share. This chain links TRBV28 with TRBJ1-5; 9 bases match TRBD1. The V gene end was trimmed by 2 bases and the J gene end by 4 bases; junction bases not matched to a gene: 6. The V gene's germline CDR1 is MDHEN and CDR2 SYDVKM. The CDR3 totals 16 residues. In nucleotides, the CDR3 is TGTGCCAGCAGTTTACCTGGGACAGGGTCTAATCAGCCCCAGCATTTT. The encoded protein is CASSLPGTGSNQPQHF.

This clonotype was counted a few times. This chain connects TRBV5-6 to TRBJ2-3, with D unclear. The CDR3 runs 16 residues. V dropped 4 bases and J dropped 4 bases, with 19 bases sitting between them. Germline CDR1 and CDR2: SGHDT and YYEEEE. The CDR3 loop is CASSPQRAVGPDTQYF. The CDR3, as DNA: TGTGCCAGCAGCCCCCAAAGGGCCGTGGGTCCAGATACGCAGTATTTT.

This clonotype was recorded many times. The rearrangement links TRBV5-1 to TRBJ2-5; no firm D call. Germline CDR1 and CDR2: SGHRS and YFSETQ. The germline V and J ends were trimmed by 2 bases and 4 bases, with 12 bases remaining between them. The CDR3 is 14 amino acids. The CDR3 reads CASSLLAFGETQYF. CDR3 DNA: TGCGCCAGCAGCTTACTTGCATTTGGAGAGACCCAGTACTTC.

This clonotype showed up many times. The V and J genes are TRBV25-1 and TRBJ1-6; TRBD1 agrees at 7 bases. V lost 4 bases, J lost 5 bases, and 2 bases stayed unmatched. CDR1 is MGHDK, CDR2 SYGVNS, per germline. This CDR3 spans 14 amino acids. For the CDR3, the DNA is TGTGCCAGCAGTGGGGACAGTAATAATTCACCCCTCCACTTT. Amino acids: CASSGDSNNSPLHF. Full variable domain (rest looked up from reference TRBV25-1 and TRBJ1-6): EADIYQTPRYLVIGTGKKITLECSQTMGHDKMYWYQQDPGMELHLIHYSYGVNSTEKGDLSSESTVSRIRTEHFPLTLESARPSHTSQYLCASSGDSNNSPLHFGNGTRLTVT.

There are many counts of this clonotype. The chain links TRBV28 to TRBJ1-1; D is possibly TRBD1 (6 bases). The CDR3 has 14 residues. Looked up from germline, CDR1 is MDHEN and CDR2 is SYDVKM. V lost 6 bases, J lost 4 bases, and 15 bases lay in between. CDR3 sequence: CASSPRGGGTEAFF. In DNA, the CDR3 is TGTGCCAGCAGCCCTAGGGGGGGAGGCACTGAAGCTTTCTTT.

There are many counts of this clonotype. This sequence joins TRBV2 and TRBJ1-2, with 8 bases lining up with TRBD1. V lost 10 bases and J lost 6; bases outside the gene matches: 22. Germline CDR1 reads SNHLY; CDR2 reads FYNNEI. CDR3 length: 17 amino acids. Here the CDR3 DNA reads TGTGCCACTCAAATCGGGGCAGGAGGCAGGGGGCGCGATGGCTACACCTTC. It yields the protein CATQIGAGGRGRDGYTF.

This clonotype was seen repeatedly, ten times or more. The V call is TRBV2, the J call TRBJ2-7; 8 bases are shared with TRBD1. Germline CDR1 SNHLY, CDR2 FYNNEI. The V gene end was trimmed by 3 bases and the J gene end by 0 bases; junction bases not matched to a gene: 4. There are 15 residues in the CDR3. The CDR3 is CASSDPQGASYEQYF. CDR3 sequence (DNA): TGTGCCAGCAGTGATCCCCAGGGGGCCTCCTACGAGCAGTACTTC.

There are many counts of this clonotype. V and J are TRBV20-1 and TRBJ2-7, with D hard to call. CDR1 and CDR2 from the germline V gene are DFQATT and SNEGSKA (reference sequence). V lost 1 base to trimming and J lost 1 base, with 8 bases between them. This CDR3 is 13 amino acids long. CDR3 coding DNA: TGCAGTGCTAGAGGCGCTGTGTCCTACGAGCAGTACTTC. Translated: CSARGAVSYEQYF.

This clonotype has ten or more counts. The chain uses TRBV3-1 and TRBJ1-5; the D is unclear. Germline-derived CDR1 and CDR2 are LGHDT and YNNKEL (reference sequence). V was trimmed by 0 bases and J by 1 base, leaving 7 bases between them. The CDR3 consists of 15 residues. CDR3: CASSQDSGSNQPQHF. The CDR3 DNA follows: TGTGCCAGCAGCCAAGATTCGGGGAGCAATCAGCCCCAGCATTTT.

This clonotype was observed at least ten times. The J gene is TRBJ2-6, the V gene TRBV9; D unclear. The CDR3 covers 15 residues. Trimming took off 2 bases at V and 2 bases at J, with 8 bases between the two ends. CDR1 and CDR2 (germline): SGDLS, YYNGEE. The CDR3 sequence: CASSVDTAGANVLTF. Written as DNA, the CDR3 is TGTGCCAGCAGCGTCGACACGGCTGGGGCCAACGTCCTGACTTTC.

At least ten counts were recorded for this clonotype. The rearrangement uses TRBV27 and TRBJ2-1; no clear D. CDR3 size: 14 residues. V lost 6 bases and J lost 4, with 13 bases in between. Germline lookup yields CDR1 MNHEY and CDR2 SMNVEV (reference sequence). Written as DNA, the CDR3 is TGTGCCAGCAGCGCTAGGGATTTTTACAATGAGCAGTTCTTC. Translating gives CASSARDFYNEQFF.

The table lists this clonotype with many counts. The chain combines TRBV20-1 with TRBJ2-1; D ambiguous. The germline V gene encodes CDR1 DFQATT and CDR2 SNEGSKA (reference sequence). This CDR3 has 16 residues. V was pared by 0 bases and J by 0 bases, with 12 bases between. The CDR3 here is CSARDYNSSSYNEQFF. CDR3 nucleotide sequence: TGCAGTGCTAGAGATTACAACAGCAGCTCCTACAATGAGCAGTTCTTC.

This clonotype has just a few counts. The V and J genes are TRBV19 and TRBJ1-2; no definite D call. This CDR3 comprises 14 residues. Germline lookup yields CDR1 LNHDA and CDR2 SQIVND (reference sequence). The V and J ends lost 10 bases and 5 bases respectively, with 20 bases between them. Written as DNA, the CDR3 is TGTGCCACCGCTACACATGAGGCGGATTATGGCTACACCTTC. It translates to CATATHEADYGYTF.